These 23 T cell receptor beta chains share one sample of origin, sequenced in a study of T cell changes during pregnancy in multiple sclerosis. Here immunoSEQ multiplex PCR was the method, and the copy in TCRdb shows in-frame clones only, minus some. Among tens of thousands of clones listed, 88% were seen once. The sequences come from peripheral blood, collected before pregnancy. These receptor sequences come from a female donor with multiple sclerosis, enrolled in a pregnancy study.

The chain carries TRBV28 and TRBJ2-7, with 8 bases that match TRBD1. This CDR3 has 13 amino acids. J was trimmed by 3 bases and V by 6 bases; bases with no gene match: 4. Germline V gene data show CDR1 as MDHEN and CDR2 as SYDVKM. In DNA form, the CDR3 reads TGTGCCAGCAGCCGGGACAGGTACTACGAGCAGTACTTC. It translates to CASSRDRYYEQYF.

V usage is TRBV6-5 and J usage is TRBJ2-5; possibly TRBD2 for D (6 bases). The CDR3 runs 13 residues. Germline assignment: CDR1 MNHEY and CDR2 SVGAGI. V lost 4 bases, J lost 9 bases, and 15 bases lay in between. The CDR3: CASSSGLPMAQYF. Written as DNA, the CDR3 is TGTGCCAGCAGTTCAGGACTACCCATGGCCCAGTACTTC.

The rearrangement joins TRBV29-1 to TRBJ1-5; 8 nucleotides align to TRBD1. Germline assignment: CDR1 SQVTM and CDR2 ANQGSEA. The ends lost 6 bases at V and 4 bases at J; junction bases unmatched: 5. The CDR3 is 13 amino acids. DNA of the CDR3: TGCAGCGTAGTACAGGGGGAAAATCAGCCCCAGCATTTT. This gives the protein CSVVQGENQPQHF. Full variable domain (rest looked up from reference TRBV29-1 and TRBJ1-5): SAVISQKPSRDICQRGTSLTIQCQVDSQVTMMFWYRQQPGQSLTLIATANQGSEATYESGFVIDKFPISRPNLTFSTLTVSNMSPEDSSIYLCSVVQGENQPQHFGDGTRLSIL.

The chain recombines TRBV18 with TRBJ1-2; unclear D gene. The germline gives CDR1 KGHSH, CDR2 LQKENI. V was clipped by 1 base and J by 4 bases, with 7 bases between them. The CDR3 is 13 residues long. DNA of the CDR3: TGTGCCAGCTCACCACGGGCACTCTATGGCTACACCTTC. Amino acids: CASSPRALYGYTF.

The chain recombines TRBV4-2 with TRBJ2-1; D unclear. The CDR3 is made up of 15 amino acids. Trimming stripped 1 base from V and 5 bases from J, with 12 bases between. Germline V lookup: CDR1 LGHNA, CDR2 YNFKEQ. The CDR3 loop is CASSQGHSADNEQFF. CDR3 nucleotide sequence: TGTGCCAGCAGCCAAGGACACTCTGCCGACAATGAGCAGTTCTTC.

V and J are TRBV5-1 and TRBJ1-4; no definite D call. The V gene's germline CDR1 is SGHRS and CDR2 YFSETQ. The CDR3 runs 14 residues. The V gene lost 0 bases and the J gene lost 3 bases, with 6 bases spanning the gap. CDR3 coding DNA: TGCGCCAGCAGCTTGGGCCGAGCTAATGAAAAACTGTTTTTT. Its translation is CASSLGRANEKLFF.

This chain uses TRBV7-9 with TRBJ2-1, with D unresolved. This CDR3 is built from 15 residues. V was clipped by 5 bases and J by 1 base, with 12 bases between them. Germline V gene lookup returns CDR1 SEHNR and CDR2 FQNEAQ (reference sequence). In nucleotides, the CDR3 is TGTGCCAGCAGCCCTAGGAGTTATTCCTACAATGAGCAGTTCTTC. Translated: CASSPRSYSYNEQFF.

The chain has TRBV4-1 and TRBJ2-7; the match to TRBD2 covers 7 bases. This CDR3 contains 14 residues. Per the germline V gene, CDR1 is MGHRA and CDR2 is YSYEKL. V was pared by 0 bases and J by 6 bases, with 5 bases of the junction left unmatched. CDR3 sequence reads: CASSQDKGGGEQYF. The CDR3 DNA follows: TGCGCCAGCAGCCAAGATAAGGGCGGGGGCGAGCAGTACTTC.

CDR3 region: CASSFGEAGELFF. The CDR3 DNA follows: TGCGCCAGCAGTTTTGGAGAGGCCGGGGAGCTGTTTTTT. V is TRBV10-2 and J is TRBJ2-2; D not certain. Germline CDR1 is WSHSY and CDR2 is SAAADI. CDR3 size: 13 residues. V was shortened by 5 bases and J by 6 bases, with 10 bases between the two germline ends.

The chain links TRBV7-9 to TRBJ2-5, with 8 positions matching TRBD2. The V gene's germline CDR1 is SEHNR and CDR2 FQNEAQ (reference sequence). Trimming took 7 bases from V and 4 from J; bases not matched to a gene: 17. The CDR3 runs to 17 residues. CDR3 sequence: CASKPRDRGGMRETQYF. The CDR3 DNA is TGTGCCAGCAAGCCCCGAGATCGCGGGGGGATGAGAGAGACCCAGTACTTC.

J is TRBJ2-6 and V is TRBV10-2; D gene unclear. Trimming removed 5 bases from V and 0 bases from J, with 11 bases in between. Germline V gene lookup returns CDR1 WSHSY and CDR2 SAAADI. The CDR3 contains 16 residues. CDR3 loop: CASSHGMASGANVLTF. CDR3 nucleotide sequence: TGCGCCAGCAGTCATGGCATGGCCTCTGGGGCCAACGTCCTGACTTTC.

There are a few counts of this clone. V usage is TRBV5-1 and J usage is TRBJ1-1, with 7 bases identical to TRBD1. Trimming removed 0 bases from V and 6 bases from J; junction bases left unmatched: 11. The V gene's germline CDR1 is SGHRS and CDR2 YFSETQ. The CDR3 totals 16 residues. Here the CDR3 reads CASSLEGGQGVSEAFF. CDR3 coding DNA: TGCGCCAGCAGCTTGGAAGGGGGCCAGGGGGTATCTGAAGCTTTCTTT.

This clone was seen a few times. CDR3 protein: CASSVGGWNTEAFF. CDR3 bases: TGTGCCAGCAGTGTAGGAGGGTGGAACACTGAAGCTTTCTTT. The chain links TRBV2 to TRBJ1-1; D call uncertain. V was pared by 4 bases and J by 1 base, with 10 bases between. The CDR3 covers 14 residues. The germline V gene encodes CDR1 SNHLY and CDR2 FYNNEI. Full variable domain (rest looked up from reference TRBV2 and TRBJ1-1): EPEVTQTPSHQVTQMGQEVILRCVPISNHLYFYWYRQILGQKVEFLVSFYNNEISEKSEIFDDQFSVERPDGSNFTLKIRSTKLEDSAMYFCASSVGGWNTEAFFGQGTRLTVV.

The rearrangement uses TRBV7-6 and TRBJ2-5, with D perhaps matching TRBD2 (6 bases). V lost 2 bases, J lost 5 bases, and 15 bases lay in between. CDR3 length equals 15 residues. Germline V gene sequence: CDR1 SGHVS, CDR2 FNYEAQ. The CDR3 is CASSLQDYRPETQYF. CDR3 sequence (DNA): TGTGCCAGCAGCTTACAGGACTATCGTCCGGAGACCCAGTACTTC.

This chain connects TRBV19 to TRBJ2-5; 8 positions match TRBD2. Germline V lookup: CDR1 LNHDA, CDR2 SQIVND (reference sequence). There are 14 residues in the CDR3. The V segment lost 2 bases and the J segment 7 bases; nucleotides outside the gene matches: 6. CDR3 region: CASSITGGPGTQYF. The CDR3, as DNA: TGTGCCAGTAGTATAACGGGAGGGCCGGGGACCCAGTACTTC.

The genes are TRBV21-1 and TRBJ1-2; TRBD1 reflects the table's D call only, with no check against the DNA. TRBV21-1 is assigned pseudogene status. This CDR3 region has 14 residues. The CDR3 is CASSAKDRVGGYTF. In DNA, the CDR3 is TGTGCCAGCAGCGCGAAAGACAGGGTAGGTGGCTACACCTTC.

The J gene is TRBJ1-4, the V gene TRBV6-6; D is unclear. The CDR3 has 14 amino acids. Germline CDR1 is MNHNY and CDR2 is SVGAGI (reference sequence). With 2 bases removed from V and 8 bases from J, the gap between germline ends came to 12 bases. CDR3 sequence: CASSYRPGGEKLFF. The CDR3 bases are TGTGCCAGCAGTTACAGGCCGGGTGGAGAAAAACTGTTTTTT.

This clone was detected only once. J is TRBJ1-4 and V is TRBV4-3; D possibly corresponds to TRBD1 (6 bases). V was shortened by 1 base and J by 4 bases, with 10 bases between the two germline ends. This CDR3 is 15 amino acids long. Per the germline V gene, CDR1 is LGHNA and CDR2 is YSLEER. This CDR3 is CASSQGNRVNEKLFF. Written as DNA, the CDR3 is TGCGCCAGCAGCCAAGGGAACAGGGTTAATGAAAAACTGTTTTTT.

The CDR3 loop reads CASIAGGLASHEQYF. The CDR3 DNA is TGTGCCAGTATTGCAGGGGGACTAGCGTCCCACGAGCAGTACTTC. This sequence joins TRBV6-5 and TRBJ2-7; 10 bases match TRBD2. V shed 9 bases and J 5 bases; nucleotides not matched to a gene: 13. This CDR3 is built from 15 residues. Germline V gives CDR1 MNHEY, CDR2 SVGAGI.

The V call is TRBV5-1, the J call TRBJ2-7, with D possibly being TRBD2 (5 bases). Germline-derived CDR1 and CDR2 are SGHRS and YFSETQ. CDR3 length: 14 amino acids. The V end was cut by 3 bases, the J end by 0 bases, with 10 bases between. DNA for the CDR3: TGCGCCAGCAGCTGGACCGGGGACTCCTACGAGCAGTACTTC. Translation gives CASSWTGDSYEQYF.

In regard to this clone: This sample also contains other DNA sequences that code for the same CDR3. V gene TRBV5-1 combines with J gene TRBJ2-5; TRBD2 is a possible D gene (5 bases). V lost 1 base to trimming and J lost 3 bases, with 10 bases between them. This CDR3 region has 14 residues. The germline V gene encodes CDR1 SGHRS and CDR2 YFSETQ. DNA of the CDR3: TGCGCCAGCAGCTTGAGTACGGGAAAAGAGACCCAGTACTTC. This codes for CASSLSTGKETQYF.

The chain carries TRBV5-1 and TRBJ2-5; unclear D gene. The CDR3 extends over 16 amino acids. CDR1 is SGHRS and CDR2 is YFSETQ in the germline V gene. V gave up 4 bases and J gave up 5 bases, with 21 bases separating them. This CDR3 is CASSPEWSGPGETQYF. DNA for the CDR3: TGCGCCAGCAGCCCCGAGTGGTCTGGGCCTGGTGAGACCCAGTACTTC.

The chain employs TRBV10-3 and TRBJ2-1; TRBD2 aligns across 9 bases. The CDR3 runs 15 residues. Germline CDR1 ENHRY, CDR2 SYGVKD. Trimming cost V 4 bases and J 6 bases; bases outside gene matches: 7. CDR3 in amino acids: CAISGVAGVGNEQFF. CDR3 in DNA: TGTGCCATCAGTGGCGTAGCGGGAGTTGGCAATGAGCAGTTCTTC.